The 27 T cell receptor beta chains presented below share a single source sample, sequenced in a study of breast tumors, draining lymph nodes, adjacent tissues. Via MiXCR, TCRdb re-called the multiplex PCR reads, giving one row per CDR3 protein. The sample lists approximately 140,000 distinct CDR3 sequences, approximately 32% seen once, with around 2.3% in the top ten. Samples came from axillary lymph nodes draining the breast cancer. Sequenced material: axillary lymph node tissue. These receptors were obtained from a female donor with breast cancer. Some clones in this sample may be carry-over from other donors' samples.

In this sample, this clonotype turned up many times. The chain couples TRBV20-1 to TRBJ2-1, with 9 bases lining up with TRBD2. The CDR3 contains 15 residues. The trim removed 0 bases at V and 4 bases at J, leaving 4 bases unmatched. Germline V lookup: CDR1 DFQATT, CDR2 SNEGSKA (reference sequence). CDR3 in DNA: TGCAGTGCTAGAGATCTCCTAGCGGGGTACAATGAGCAGTTCTTC. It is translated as CSARDLLAGYNEQFF.

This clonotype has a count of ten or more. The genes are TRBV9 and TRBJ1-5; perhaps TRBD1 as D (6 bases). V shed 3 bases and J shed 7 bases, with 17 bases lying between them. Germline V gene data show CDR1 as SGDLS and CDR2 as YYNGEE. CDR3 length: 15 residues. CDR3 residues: CASSAGTGSGQPQHF. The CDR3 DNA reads TGTGCCAGCAGCGCGGGAACAGGGTCGGGGCAGCCCCAGCATTTT.

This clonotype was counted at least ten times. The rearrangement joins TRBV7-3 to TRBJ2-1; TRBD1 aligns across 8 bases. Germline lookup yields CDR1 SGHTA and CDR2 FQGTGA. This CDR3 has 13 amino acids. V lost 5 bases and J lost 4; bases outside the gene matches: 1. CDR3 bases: TGTGCCAGCAGCCAGGGGGCTTACAATGAGCAGTTCTTC. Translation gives CASSQGAYNEQFF.

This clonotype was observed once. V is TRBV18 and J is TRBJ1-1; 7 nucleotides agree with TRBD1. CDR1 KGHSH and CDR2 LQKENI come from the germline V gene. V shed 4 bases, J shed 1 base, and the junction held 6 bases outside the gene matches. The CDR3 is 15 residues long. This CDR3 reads CASSHSQGRNTEAFF. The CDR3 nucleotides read TGTGCCAGCTCACATTCACAGGGGAGGAACACTGAAGCTTTCTTT.

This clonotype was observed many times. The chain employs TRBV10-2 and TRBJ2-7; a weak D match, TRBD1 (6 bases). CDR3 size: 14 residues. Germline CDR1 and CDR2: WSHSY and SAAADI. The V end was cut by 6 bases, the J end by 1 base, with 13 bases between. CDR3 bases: TGCGCCAGCAGACCTCGGACAGCTTCCTACGAGCAGTACTTC. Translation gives CASRPRTASYEQYF.

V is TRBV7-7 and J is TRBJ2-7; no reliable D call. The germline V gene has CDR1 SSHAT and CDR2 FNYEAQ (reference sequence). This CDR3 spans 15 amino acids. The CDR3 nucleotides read TGTGCTAGAGATGACGGCGACAAGGACTCCTACGAGCAGTACTTC. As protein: CARDDGDKDSYEQYF.

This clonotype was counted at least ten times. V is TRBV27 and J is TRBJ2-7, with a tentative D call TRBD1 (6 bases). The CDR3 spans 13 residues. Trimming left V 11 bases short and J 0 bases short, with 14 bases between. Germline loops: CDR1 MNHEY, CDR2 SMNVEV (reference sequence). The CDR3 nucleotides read TGTGCCGCCCACAGGGCCTCCTCCTACGAGCAGTACGTC. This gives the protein CAAHRASSYEQYV.

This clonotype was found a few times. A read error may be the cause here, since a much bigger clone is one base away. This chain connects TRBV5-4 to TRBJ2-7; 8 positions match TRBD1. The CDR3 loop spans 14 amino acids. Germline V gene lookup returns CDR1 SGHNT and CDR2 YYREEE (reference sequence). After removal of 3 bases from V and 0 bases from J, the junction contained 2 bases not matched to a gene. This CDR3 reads CASSSTGASYEQYF. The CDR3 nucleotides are TGTGCCAGCAGCTCGACAGGGGCCTCCTACGAGCAGTACTTC.

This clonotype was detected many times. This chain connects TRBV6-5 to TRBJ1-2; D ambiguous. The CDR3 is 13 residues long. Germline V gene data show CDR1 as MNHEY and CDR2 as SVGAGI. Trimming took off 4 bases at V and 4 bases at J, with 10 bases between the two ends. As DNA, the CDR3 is TGTGCCAGCAGTTTTGAGGGAGGCTATGGCTACACCTTC. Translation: CASSFEGGYGYTF.

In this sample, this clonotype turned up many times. The CDR3 DNA reads as TGCGCCAGCAGCCAAGACCTGAGTCGGACAGGGAACAATCAGCCCCAGCATTTT. Its translation is CASSQDLSRTGNNQPQHF. The chain has TRBV4-1 and TRBJ1-5; TRBD1 agrees at 8 bases. The V gene end was trimmed by 0 bases and the J gene end by 3 bases; junction bases not matched to a gene: 10. Germline-derived CDR1 and CDR2 are MGHRA and YSYEKL. CDR3 length: 18 amino acids.

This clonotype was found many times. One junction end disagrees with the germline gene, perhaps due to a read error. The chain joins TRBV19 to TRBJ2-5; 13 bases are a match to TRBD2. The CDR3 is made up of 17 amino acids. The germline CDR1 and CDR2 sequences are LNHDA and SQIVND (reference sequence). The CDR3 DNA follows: TGTGCCAGTAGTCCCCGCGGACTAGCGGGGGATGTTGTGACCCAGTCCTTC. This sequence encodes CASSPRGLAGDVVTQSF.

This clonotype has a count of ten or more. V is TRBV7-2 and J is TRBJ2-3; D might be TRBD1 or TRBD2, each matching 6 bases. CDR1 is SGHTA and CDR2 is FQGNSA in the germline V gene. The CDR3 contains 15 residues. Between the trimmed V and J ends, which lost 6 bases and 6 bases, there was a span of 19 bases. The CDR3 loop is CASSSRRGAGDTQYF. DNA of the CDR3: TGTGCCAGCAGTTCTAGGAGGGGGGCCGGGGATACGCAGTATTTT.

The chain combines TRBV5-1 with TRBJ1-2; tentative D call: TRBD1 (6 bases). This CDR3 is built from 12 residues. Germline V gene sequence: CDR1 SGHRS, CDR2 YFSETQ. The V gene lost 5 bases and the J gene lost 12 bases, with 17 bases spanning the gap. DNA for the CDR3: TGCGCCAGCAGTTCAGGGGTGGCTGGAAACACCTTC. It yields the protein CASSSGVAGNTF.

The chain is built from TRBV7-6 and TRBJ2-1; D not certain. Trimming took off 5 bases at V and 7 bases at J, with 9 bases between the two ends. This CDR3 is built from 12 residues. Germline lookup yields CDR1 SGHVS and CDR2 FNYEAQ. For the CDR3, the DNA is TGTGCCAGCAGCCTAGTGGGTAATGAGCAGTTCTTC. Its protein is CASSLVGNEQFF.

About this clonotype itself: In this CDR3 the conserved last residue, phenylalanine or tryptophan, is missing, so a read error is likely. As DNA, the CDR3 is TGCAGTGCCGTTTTCGGGGCAGGGGGTTTTAATTCACCCCTCCACCTT. It is translated as CSAVFGAGGFNSPLHL. J is TRBJ1-6 and V is TRBV20-1, with TRBD1 identical over 7 bases. Germline trimming cut 6 bases from V and 6 bases from J; bases unmatched to any gene: 14. Germline assignment: CDR1 DFQATT and CDR2 SNEGSKA (reference sequence). This CDR3 spans 16 amino acids.

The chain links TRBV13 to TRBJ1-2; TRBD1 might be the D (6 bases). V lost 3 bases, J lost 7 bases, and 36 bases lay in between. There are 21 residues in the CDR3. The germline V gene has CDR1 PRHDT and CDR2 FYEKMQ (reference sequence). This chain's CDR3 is CASSLSGRLAGGSTDLSGYTF. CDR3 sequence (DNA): TGTGCCAGCAGCTTGTCGGGAAGGCTAGCGGGGGGCAGCACAGATCTGTCTGGCTACACCTTC.

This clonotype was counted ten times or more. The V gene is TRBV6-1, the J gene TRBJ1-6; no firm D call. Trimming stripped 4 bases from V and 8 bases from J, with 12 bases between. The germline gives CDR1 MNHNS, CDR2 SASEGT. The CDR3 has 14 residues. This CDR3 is CASSVQLGDSPLHF. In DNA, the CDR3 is TGTGCCAGCAGTGTTCAACTTGGAGATTCACCCCTCCACTTT.

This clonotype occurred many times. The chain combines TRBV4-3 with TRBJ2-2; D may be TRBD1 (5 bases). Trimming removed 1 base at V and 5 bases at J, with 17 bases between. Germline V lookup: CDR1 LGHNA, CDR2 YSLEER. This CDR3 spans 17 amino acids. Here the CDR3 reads CASSQGSQGWKTGELFF. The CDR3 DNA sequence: TGCGCCAGCAGCCAAGGTTCGCAGGGATGGAAGACCGGGGAGCTGTTTTTT.

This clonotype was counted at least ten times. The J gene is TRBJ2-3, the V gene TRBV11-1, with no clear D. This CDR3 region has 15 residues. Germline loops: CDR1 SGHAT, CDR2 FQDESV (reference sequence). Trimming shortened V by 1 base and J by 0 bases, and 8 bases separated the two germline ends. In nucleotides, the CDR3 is TGTGCCAGCAGCTTAGATGGGTATAGCACAGATACGCAGTATTTT. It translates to CASSLDGYSTDTQYF. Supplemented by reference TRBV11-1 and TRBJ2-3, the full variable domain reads EAEVAQSPRYKITEKSQAVAFWCDPISGHATLYWYRQILGQGPELLVQFQDESVVDDSQLPKDRFSAERLKGVDSTLKIQPAELGDSAMYLCASSLDGYSTDTQYFGPGTRLTVL.

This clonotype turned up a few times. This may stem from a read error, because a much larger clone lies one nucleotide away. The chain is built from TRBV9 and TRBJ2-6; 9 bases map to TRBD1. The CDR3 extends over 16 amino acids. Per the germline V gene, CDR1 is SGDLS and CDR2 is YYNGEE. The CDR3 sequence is CASSMNRGLGANALTF. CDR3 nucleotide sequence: TGTGCCAGCAGCATGAACAGGGGGCTCGGGGCCAACGCCCTGACTTTC.

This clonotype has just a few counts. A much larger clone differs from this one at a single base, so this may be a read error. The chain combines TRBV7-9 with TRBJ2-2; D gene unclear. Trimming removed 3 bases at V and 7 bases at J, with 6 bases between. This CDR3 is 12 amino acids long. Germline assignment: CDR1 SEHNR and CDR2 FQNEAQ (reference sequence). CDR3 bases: TGTGCCAGCAGCTTGGCGGACGGGGAGCTGTTTTTT. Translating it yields CASSLADGELFF.

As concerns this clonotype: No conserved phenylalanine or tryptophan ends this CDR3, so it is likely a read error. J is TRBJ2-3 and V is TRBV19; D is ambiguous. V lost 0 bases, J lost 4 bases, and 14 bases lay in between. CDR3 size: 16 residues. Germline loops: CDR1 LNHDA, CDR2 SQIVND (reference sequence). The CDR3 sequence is CASSIDPSAGADTQYS. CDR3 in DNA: TGTGCCAGTAGTATAGATCCTTCGGCAGGAGCAGATACGCAGTATTCT.

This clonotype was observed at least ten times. CDR3 sequence reads: CASSPDSSPLHF. The CDR3 bases are TGCGCCAGCAGCCCAGACAGTTCACCCCTCCACTTT. The chain uses TRBV5-1 and TRBJ1-6; weak D call: TRBD1 (5 bases). The CDR3 extends over 12 amino acids. The V and J ends lost 4 bases and 9 bases respectively, with 8 bases between them. Per the germline V gene, CDR1 is SGHRS and CDR2 is YFSETQ. The full variable domain, in which reference TRBV5-1 and TRBJ1-6 provide the parts outside the CDR3, is KAGVTQTPRYLIKTRGQQVTLSCSPISGHRSVSWYQQTPGQGLQFLFEYFSETQRNKGNFPGRFSGRQFSNSRSEMNVSTLELGDSALYLCASSPDSSPLHFGNGTRLTVT.

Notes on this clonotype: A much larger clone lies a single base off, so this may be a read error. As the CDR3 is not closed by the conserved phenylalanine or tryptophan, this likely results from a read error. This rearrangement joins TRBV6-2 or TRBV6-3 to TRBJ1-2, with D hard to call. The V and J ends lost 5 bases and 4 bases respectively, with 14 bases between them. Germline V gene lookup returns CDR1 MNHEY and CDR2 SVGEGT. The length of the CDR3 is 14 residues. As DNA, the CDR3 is TGTGCCAGCAGTGTACACCACCTCGCCTATGGCTACACCGTC. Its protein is CASSVHHLAYGYTV.

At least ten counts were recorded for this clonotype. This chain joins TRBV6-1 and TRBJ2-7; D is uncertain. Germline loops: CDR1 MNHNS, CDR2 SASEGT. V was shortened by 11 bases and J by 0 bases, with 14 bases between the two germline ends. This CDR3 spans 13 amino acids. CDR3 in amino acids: CALVGRSSYEQYF. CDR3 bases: TGTGCCTTAGTTGGGCGTAGCTCCTACGAGCAGTACTTC.

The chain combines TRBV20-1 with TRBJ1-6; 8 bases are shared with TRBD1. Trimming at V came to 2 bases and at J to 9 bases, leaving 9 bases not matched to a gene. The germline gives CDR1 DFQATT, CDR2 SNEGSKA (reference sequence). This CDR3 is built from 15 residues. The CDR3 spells CSARTGGTRASPLHF. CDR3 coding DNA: TGCAGTGCTAGAACAGGGGGAACTCGAGCTTCACCCCTCCACTTT.

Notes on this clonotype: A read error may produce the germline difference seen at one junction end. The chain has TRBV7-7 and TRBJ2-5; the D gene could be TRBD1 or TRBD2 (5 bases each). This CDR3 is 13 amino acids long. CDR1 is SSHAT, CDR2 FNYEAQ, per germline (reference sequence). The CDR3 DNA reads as TGTGCTAGCAGCTCTGGGGGAGCGGAGACCCAGTGCTTC. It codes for CASSSGGAETQCF. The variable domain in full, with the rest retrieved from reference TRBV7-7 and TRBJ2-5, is GAGVSQSPRYKVTKRGQDVTLRCDPISSHATLYWYQQALGQGPEFLTYFNYEAQPDKSGLPSDRFSAERPEGSISTLTIQRTEQRDSAMYRCASSSGGAETQCFGPGTRLLVL.